These 10 T cell receptor beta chains came from one sample sequenced in a study of cytomegalovirus exposure and HLA in healthy donors. The PCR was carried out with 60 Vbeta primers and 13 Jbeta primers. The protocol was immunoSEQ multiplex PCR, while the TCRdb copy is restricted to in-frame clones and leaves out a portion. The sample lists over 95,000 clones, approximately 80% occurring once. The sequenced material came from PBMCs. The source is a female donor in good health and CMV-seronegative.

V gene TRBV5-1 combines with J gene TRBJ1-1, with D maybe TRBD1 (5 bases). The CDR3 totals 15 residues. Germline lookup yields CDR1 SGHRS and CDR2 YFSETQ. Trimming pared 1 base from V and 5 bases from J, leaving 15 bases between. In nucleotides, the CDR3 is TGCGCCAGCAGCTTGCGGGCAGGGTCCGGAACTGAAGCTTTCTTT. This encodes CASSLRAGSGTEAFF.

A few counts support this clone. J is TRBJ1-3 and V is TRBV30; D is uncertain. V was pared by 2 bases and J by 0 bases, with 8 bases between. Germline-derived CDR1 and CDR2 are GTSNPN and SVGIG (reference sequence). The CDR3 covers 14 residues. CDR3 protein: CAWSRRVSGNTIYF. The CDR3 DNA reads as TGTGCCTGGAGTCGGAGGGTCTCTGGAAACACCATATATTTT. The full variable domain, completed using reference TRBV30 and TRBJ1-3, is SQTIHQWPATLVQPVGSPLSLECTVEGTSNPNLYWYRQAAGRGLQLLFYSVGIGQISSEVPQNLSASRPQDRQFILSSKKLLLSDSGFYLCAWSRRVSGNTIYFGEGSWLTVV.

V gene TRBV6-5 combines with J gene TRBJ1-1; TRBD1 is a possible D gene (6 bases). Germline V CDR1 and CDR2: MNHEY, SVGAGI. The V end lost 6 bases, the J end lost 0 bases, and 14 bases lay between the germline ends. The CDR3 is 15 amino acids. The CDR3 spells CASSYGQFMNTEAFF. The CDR3 DNA follows: TGTGCCAGCAGCTACGGACAGTTCATGAACACTGAAGCTTTCTTT.

This rearrangement joins TRBV27 to TRBJ1-1; 7 nucleotides agree with TRBD1. V was clipped by 6 bases and J by 5 bases; unmatched bases: 6. CDR3 length: 13 amino acids. The germline gives CDR1 MNHEY, CDR2 SMNVEV (reference sequence). The CDR3 here is CASRPQGDTEAFF. The CDR3 nucleotides are TGTGCCAGCAGGCCCCAGGGGGATACTGAAGCTTTCTTT.

The chain recombines TRBV4-1 with TRBJ1-4; D gene ambiguous. Deletions cut 1 base from V and 0 bases from J, with 12 bases between. The V gene's germline CDR1 is MGHRA and CDR2 YSYEKL. This CDR3 has 17 residues. As DNA, the CDR3 is TGCGCCAGCAGCCAAGGCGGAATGGTCGCAACTAATGAAAAACTGTTTTTT. Its protein is CASSQGGMVATNEKLFF.

The J gene is TRBJ1-5, the V gene TRBV6-5; D may be TRBD1 (6 bases). Germline lookup yields CDR1 MNHEY and CDR2 SVGAGI. The CDR3 is made up of 16 amino acids. Trimming left V 3 bases short and J 0 bases short, with 12 bases between. CDR3 amino acids: CASSYGGASSNQPQHF. For the CDR3, the DNA is TGTGCCAGCAGTTATGGGGGGGCATCTAGCAATCAGCCCCAGCATTTT.

In this sample, this clone turned up a few times. This chain links TRBV5-4 with TRBJ1-1, with D possibly matching TRBD1 (5 bases). Trimming left V 0 bases short and J 3 bases short, with 12 bases between. This CDR3 has 15 residues. CDR1 is SGHNT and CDR2 is YYREEE in the germline V gene (reference sequence). CDR3 in amino acids: CASSLVTGVDTEAFF. DNA for the CDR3: TGTGCCAGCAGCTTGGTGACGGGGGTGGACACTGAAGCTTTCTTT.

This chain links TRBV18 with TRBJ2-1; 9 bases are shared with TRBD2. V lost 6 bases and J lost 5; bases outside the gene matches: 14. From germline, CDR1 is KGHSH and CDR2 LQKENI. This CDR3 has 17 residues. CDR3 nucleotide sequence: TGTGCCAGCTCCCGCTTTGCCGCGGGAGGGGGGGACAATGAGCAGTTCTTC. Translating gives CASSRFAAGGGDNEQFF.

The V and J genes are TRBV4-1 and TRBJ2-1; TRBD1 matches at 8 bases. CDR1 and CDR2 from the germline V gene are MGHRA and YSYEKL. J gave up 3 bases and V 6 bases, and 4 bases lay outside the gene matches. The length of the CDR3 is 14 residues. The CDR3 here is CASRRTGNYNEQFF. The CDR3 DNA reads TGCGCCAGCAGAAGGACAGGGAACTACAATGAGCAGTTCTTC.

This clone appeared a single time. V is TRBV6-1 and J is TRBJ1-5, with D possibly being TRBD1 (5 bases). V lost 4 bases, J lost 0 bases, and 19 bases lay in between. Germline lookup yields CDR1 MNHNS and CDR2 SASEGT. The CDR3 runs 18 residues. The CDR3 region is CASSGSAGKLFSNQPQHF. Written as DNA, the CDR3 is TGTGCCAGCAGTGGGAGTGCAGGGAAACTCTTTAGCAATCAGCCCCAGCATTTT.